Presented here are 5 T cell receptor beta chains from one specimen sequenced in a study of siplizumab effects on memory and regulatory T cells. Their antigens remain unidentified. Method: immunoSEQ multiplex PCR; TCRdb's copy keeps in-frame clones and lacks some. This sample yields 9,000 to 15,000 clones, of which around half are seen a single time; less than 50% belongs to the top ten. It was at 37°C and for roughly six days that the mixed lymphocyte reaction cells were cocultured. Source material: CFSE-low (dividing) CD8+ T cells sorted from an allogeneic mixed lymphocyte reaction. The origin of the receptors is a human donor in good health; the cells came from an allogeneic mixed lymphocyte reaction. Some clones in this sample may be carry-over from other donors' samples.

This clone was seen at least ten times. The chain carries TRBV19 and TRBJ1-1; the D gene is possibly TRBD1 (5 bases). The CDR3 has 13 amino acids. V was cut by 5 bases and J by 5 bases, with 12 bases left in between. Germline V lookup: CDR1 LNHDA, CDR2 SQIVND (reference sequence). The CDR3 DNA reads TGTGCCAGTAGTTTCGGGGGTTATACTGAAGCTTTCTTT. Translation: CASSFGGYTEAFF.

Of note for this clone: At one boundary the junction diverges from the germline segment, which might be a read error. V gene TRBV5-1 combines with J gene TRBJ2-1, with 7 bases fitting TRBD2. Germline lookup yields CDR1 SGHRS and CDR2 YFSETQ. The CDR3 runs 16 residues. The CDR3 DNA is TGCGCCACCAGCCCGGGGTGGGGGGGAACCTACAATGAGCAGTTCTTC. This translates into CATSPGWGGTYNEQFF.

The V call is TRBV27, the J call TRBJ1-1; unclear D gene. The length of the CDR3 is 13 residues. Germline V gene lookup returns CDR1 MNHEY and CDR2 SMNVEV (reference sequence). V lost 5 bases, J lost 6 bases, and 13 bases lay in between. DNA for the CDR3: TGTGCCAGCAGTACCTCAGGTTGGTCTGAAGCTTTCTTT. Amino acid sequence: CASSTSGWSEAFF.

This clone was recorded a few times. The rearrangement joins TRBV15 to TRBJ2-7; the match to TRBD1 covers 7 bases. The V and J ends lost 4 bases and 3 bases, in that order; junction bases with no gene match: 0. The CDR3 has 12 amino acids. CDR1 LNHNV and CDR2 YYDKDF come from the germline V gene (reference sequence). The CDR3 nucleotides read TGTGCCACCAGCACAGGGGGCTACGAGCAGTACTTC. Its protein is CATSTGGYEQYF.

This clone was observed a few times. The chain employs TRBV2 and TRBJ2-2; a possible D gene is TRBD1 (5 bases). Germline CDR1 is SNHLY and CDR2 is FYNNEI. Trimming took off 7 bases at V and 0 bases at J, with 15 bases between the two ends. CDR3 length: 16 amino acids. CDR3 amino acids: CASTQGAGTNTGELFF. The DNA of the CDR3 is TGTGCCAGCACCCAAGGGGCAGGGACGAACACCGGGGAGCTGTTTTTT.